The rows below give T cell receptor beta chains drawn from one sample of a study of T cells in narcolepsy. The repertoire was sequenced with immunoSEQ multiplex PCR; TCRdb's copy has only in-frame clones and lacks some. The sample carries 21,000 or so clones, about 90% recorded once. What was sequenced was CD45RA- memory CD4+ T cells from PBMCs. Receptors were obtained from a human donor with narcolepsy. Each CDR3 is given with its conserved first and last residue. The D gene is left open where the match is weak. Clone size is not always given. Where it is, it says once, few, many or a class for expanded clones.

v_call	clone_size	j_call	d_call	cdr3_nt	cdr3_aa
TRBV27	NA	TRBJ2-1	TRBD2	TGTGCCAGCAGCTCGGGACTAACCTACAATGAGCAGTTCTTC	CASSSGLTYNEQFF
TRBV5-6	NA	TRBJ1-5	TRBD1	TGTGCCAGCAGCTTGGCCTCGGACAGGGGGGGTCAGCCCCAGCATTTT	CASSLASDRGGQPQHF
TRBV6-6	NA	TRBJ2-1	NA	TGTGCCAGCAGTTATGGAAGCGAAAAGAATGAGCAGTTCTTC	CASSYGSEKNEQFF
TRBV7-9	NA	TRBJ1-1	NA	TGTGCCAGCAGCTCTGAACTGCGGGGAGAATTTGAAGCTTTCTTT	CASSSELRGEFEAFF
TRBV6-4	NA	TRBJ2-1	TRBD2	TGTGCCAGCAGTGTCCAACTAGCGGGAGCGGCCAATGAGCAGTTCTTC	CASSVQLAGAANEQFF
TRBV6-5	NA	TRBJ1-4	NA	TGTGCCAGCAGTCCCAACTACGCCTGGGAAAAACTGTTTTTT	CASSPNYAWEKLFF
TRBV7-6	few	TRBJ2-2	NA	TGTGCCAGCAGCTCCTACGGGGCCGGGGAGCTGTTTTTT	CASSSYGAGELFF
TRBV6-6	once	TRBJ2-2	NA	TGTGCCAGCAGTTCTCTGGACCCCGGGGAGCTGTTTTTT	CASSSLDPGELFF
TRBV18	few	TRBJ1-1	TRBD1	TGTGCCAGCTCACCGGGACAGGGGTACACTGAAGCTTTCTTT	CASSPGQGYTEAFF
TRBV28	NA	TRBJ2-1	NA	TGTGCCAGCAGTTCCCCCGTCCTGAGATACAATGAGCAGTTCTTC	CASSSPVLRYNEQFF
TRBV19	NA	TRBJ2-2	NA	TGTGCCAGTAGTAATTACGGGGAGCTGTTTTTT	CASSNYGELFF
TRBV29-1	NA	TRBJ1-2	NA	TGCAGCGTTGATCAGGGAACCTATGGCTACACCTTC	CSVDQGTYGYTF
TRBV2	NA	TRBJ2-1	TRBD2	TGTGCCAGCAGGATTGGACTAGGAGGCGTTGAGCAGTTCTTC	CASRIGLGGVEQFF
TRBV7-6	NA	TRBJ2-5	NA	TGTGCCAGCAGCTTAGGGCAGAAAGAGACCCAGTACTTC	CASSLGQKETQYF
TRBV7-8	NA	TRBJ1-5	NA	TGTGCCAGCAGCTTAAGAGGAGGGCGGCCCCAGCATTTT	CASSLRGGRPQHF
TRBV25-1	NA	TRBJ2-5	TRBD1	TGTGCCAGCAGTGGATACAGGGGGCAGGGGGAGACCCAGTACTTC	CASSGYRGQGETQYF
TRBV21-1	NA	TRBJ2-2	NA	TGTGCCAGGAGAGGGCGGGAGGGAACCTGGGAGCTGTTTTTT	CARRGREGTWELFF
TRBV7-2	NA	TRBJ2-3	NA	TGTGCCAGCACCGCTCGTTGGCCCACAAATACGCAGTATTTT	CASTARWPTNTQYF
TRBV7-2	NA	TRBJ2-3	NA	TGTGCCAGCACCCCCTCCGGGGACGGCACAGATACGCAGTATTTT	CASTPSGDGTDTQYF
TRBV7-2	few	TRBJ1-2	NA	TGTGCCAGCAGCCAGCTGGGGGAAACTGGCTACACCTTC	CASSQLGETGYTF
TRBV9	once	TRBJ2-1	NA	TGTGCCAGCAGCGTAGGGCCTGAGTTCTCCAATGAGCAGTTCTTC	CASSVGPEFSNEQFF
TRBV5-6	NA	TRBJ1-3	NA	TGTGCCAGCAGCTTGGCTCCGGGGGCAAGTGGAAACACCATATATTTT	CASSLAPGASGNTIYF
TRBV8-2	NA	TRBJ2-6	NA	TGTGGCAAACGACGAAAGATAACACAAAGTCGGGCCAACGTCCTGACTTTC	CGKRRKITQSRANVLTF
TRBV7-9	NA	TRBJ1-5	NA	TGTGCCAGCAGCTCTAGTAATAGCAATCAGCCCCAGCATTTT	CASSSSNSNQPQHF
TRBV6-1	NA	TRBJ2-1	TRBD2	TGTGCCACCTACTTCGGGACTAGCGGGAGTTCTGAGCAGTTCTTC	CATYFGTSGSSEQFF